The entry that follows covers one T cell receptor (beta chain) sequence. Time point defined: pre-sensitization, week 0. Treatment: therapeutic diphenylcyclopropenone sensitization with weekly scalp DPC. TCRdb passed the RACE reads through MiXCR, listing each CDR3 protein once. The data contain 350,000 to 450,000 distinct CDR3 sequences, about 5.1% of them seen just once; the ten biggest clones take up 2.5% to 3%. These data belong to a study of human T cells and chemical hapten exposure. V shed 4 bases, J shed 7 bases, and the junction held 6 bases outside the gene matches. The CDR3 has 12 amino acids. Per germline, CDR1 DFQATT and CDR2 SNEGSKA (reference sequence).

This chain connects TRBV20-1 to TRBJ1-2, with 7 bases fitting TRBD1. The source is a woman aged 45-59 years with alopecia areata. Some clones in this sample may be carry-over from other donors' samples. The sequences come from whole blood, collected in connection with sensitization to the hapten diphenylcyclopropenone (DPC). The CDR3, as DNA: TGCAGTGCTACCGACAGGGTCGGTGGCTACACCTTC. Translated, it gives CSATDRVGGYTF.